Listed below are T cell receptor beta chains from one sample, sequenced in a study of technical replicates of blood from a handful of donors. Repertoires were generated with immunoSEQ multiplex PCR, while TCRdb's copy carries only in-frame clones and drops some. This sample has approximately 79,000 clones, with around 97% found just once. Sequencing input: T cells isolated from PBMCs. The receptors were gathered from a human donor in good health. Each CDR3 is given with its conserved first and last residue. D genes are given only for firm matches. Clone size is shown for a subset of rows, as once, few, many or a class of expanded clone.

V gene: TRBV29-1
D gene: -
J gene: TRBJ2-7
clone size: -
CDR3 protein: CSVEVGRALIKQYF
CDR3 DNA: TGCAGCGTTGAAGTCGGTAGAGCGCTGATTAAGCAGTACTTC

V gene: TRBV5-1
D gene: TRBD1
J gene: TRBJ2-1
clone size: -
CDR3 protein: CASSLGGGRDNEQFF
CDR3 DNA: TGCGCCAGCAGCTTGGGAGGGGGCAGGGACAATGAGCAGTTCTTC

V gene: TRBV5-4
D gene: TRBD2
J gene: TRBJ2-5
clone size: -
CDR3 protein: CASSLRWTSGQETQYF
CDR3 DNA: TGTGCCAGCAGCTTGCGGTGGACTAGCGGCCAAGAGACCCAGTACTTC

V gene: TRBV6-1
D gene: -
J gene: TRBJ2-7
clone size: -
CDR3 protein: CASSRDSQAYEQYF
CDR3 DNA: TGTGCCAGCAGTAGGGACTCCCAAGCCTACGAGCAGTACTTC

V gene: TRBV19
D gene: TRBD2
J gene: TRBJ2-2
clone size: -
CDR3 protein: CASSPASGGPGELFF
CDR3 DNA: TGTGCCAGTAGTCCCGCTAGCGGGGGGCCGGGGGAGCTGTTTTTT

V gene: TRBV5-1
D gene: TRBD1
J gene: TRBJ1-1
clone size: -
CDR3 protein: CASSEGAMNTEAFF
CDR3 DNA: TGCGCCAGCAGCGAGGGGGCGATGAACACTGAAGCTTTCTTT

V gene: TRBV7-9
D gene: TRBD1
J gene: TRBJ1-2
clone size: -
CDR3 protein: CASSLAIGQDSNYGYTF
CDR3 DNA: TGTGCCAGCAGCTTAGCGATTGGACAGGACTCTAACTATGGCTACACCTTC

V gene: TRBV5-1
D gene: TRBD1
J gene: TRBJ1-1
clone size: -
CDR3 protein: CASSLVFGQGEPEAFF
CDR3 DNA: TGCGCCAGCAGCTTGGTGTTCGGACAGGGAGAGCCTGAAGCTTTCTTT

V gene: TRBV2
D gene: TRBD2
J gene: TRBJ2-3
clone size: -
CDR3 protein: CASIRLAGGTDTQYF
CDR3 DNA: TGTGCCAGCATTAGACTAGCGGGAGGGACAGATACGCAGTATTTT

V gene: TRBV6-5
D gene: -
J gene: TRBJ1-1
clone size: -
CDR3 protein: CASSRGTDNTEAFF
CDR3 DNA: TGTGCCAGCAGTCGCGGGACGGACAACACTGAAGCTTTCTTT

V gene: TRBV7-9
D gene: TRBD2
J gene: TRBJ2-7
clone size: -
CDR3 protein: CASSFREGRYEQYF
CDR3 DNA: TGTGCCAGCAGCTTCCGGGAGGGACGCTACGAGCAGTACTTC

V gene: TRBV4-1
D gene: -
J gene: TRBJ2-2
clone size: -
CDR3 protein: CASSQDSGESYTGELFF
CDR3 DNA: TGCGCCAGCAGCCAAGATTCGGGGGAAAGCTACACCGGGGAGCTGTTTTTT

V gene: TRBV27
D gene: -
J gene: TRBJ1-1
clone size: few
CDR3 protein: CASSLGQSNTEAFF
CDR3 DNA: TGTGCCAGCAGTTTAGGACAGTCGAACACTGAAGCTTTCTTT

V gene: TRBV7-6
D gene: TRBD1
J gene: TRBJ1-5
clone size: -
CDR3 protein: CASSLTGSSNQPQHF
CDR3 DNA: TGTGCCAGCAGCTTGACAGGGTCTAGCAATCAGCCCCAGCATTTT

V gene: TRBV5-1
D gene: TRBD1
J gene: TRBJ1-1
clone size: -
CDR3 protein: CASSTDREVTEAFF
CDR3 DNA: TGCGCCAGCAGCACCGACAGGGAAGTAACTGAAGCTTTCTTT

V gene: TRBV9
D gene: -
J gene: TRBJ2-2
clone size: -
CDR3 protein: CASSVGGLGLLTGELFF
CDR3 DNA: TGTGCCAGCAGCGTAGGGGGTTTGGGACTCCTCACCGGGGAGCTGTTTTTT

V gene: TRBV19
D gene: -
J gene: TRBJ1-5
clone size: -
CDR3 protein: CASSPSQGKSNQPQHF
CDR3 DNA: TGTGCCAGTAGTCCCTCCCAGGGGAAGAGCAATCAGCCCCAGCATTTT

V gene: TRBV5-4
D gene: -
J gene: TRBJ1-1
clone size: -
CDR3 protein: CASSLHPHEAFF
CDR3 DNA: TGTGCCAGCAGCTTACACCCCCATGAAGCTTTCTTT

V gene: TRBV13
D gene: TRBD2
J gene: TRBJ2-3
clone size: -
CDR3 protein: CASSLLAGGRDTQYF
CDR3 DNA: TGTGCCAGCAGCTTACTAGCGGGAGGCAGGGATACGCAGTATTTT

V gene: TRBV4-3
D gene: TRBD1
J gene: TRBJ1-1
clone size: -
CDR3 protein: CASSPQDRGTEAFF
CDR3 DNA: TGCGCCAGCAGCCCCCAAGACAGGGGGACTGAAGCTTTCTTT